Below, one T cell receptor beta chain is given with its context. Which antigen it targets is not known. Base qualities are not recorded, but no much larger clone differs from it by a single base. A MiSeq instrument was used for deep resolution sequencing, which targeted depths ranging from 1 in 1 million up to 1 in 200,000 T cells, with coverage averaging 10x for each clonotype. The immunoSEQ hsTCRB Kit was used to generate the TCR beta libraries. The authors processed their data as follows. The data were analyzed with ImmunoSEQ Analyzer and ImmunoSEQ Data Assistant, and V, D and J gene assignments followed IMGT definitions. Clonality, which ranges from 0 to 1, was calculated as one minus the normalized Shannon entropy of productive rearrangement frequencies. Only overrepresented clonotypes making up at least 0.05% of the repertoire of each patient were included in the public clonotype analysis. Approximately 13 age-matched healthy donor repertoires from immuneACCESS served as clonality controls. Drawn from immuneACCESS, this table holds only the in-frame rearrangements with V and J called that TCRdb kept. Clones are partly lost; checked studies trace under half to an unresolved V gene and leave the rest unexplained. V and J calls plus clone size are reproduced from that table; the DNA served to infer D and trimming. Present in this sample are hundreds of thousands of clones, 70% of which were seen just once. The ten largest make up 15% of the sample.

From the germline V gene, CDR1 is MGHRA and CDR2 is YSYEKL. The CDR3 goes from the cysteine to the phenylalanine over 15 residues. Of the read, only the CDR3 DNA is kept; its 45 bases are in frame from base 1. Deletion took 0 bases off V and 3 bases off J, with a span of 12 bases between the germline ends. This specimen's time point label, per the study, means: less than 30 months on ibrutinib. Approximately 2 micrograms of genomic DNA were extracted from cryopreserved PBMCs for TCR beta library preparation. Longitudinal blood samples from CLL patients receiving ibrutinib monotherapy were subjected to high-throughput TCR beta sequencing. The patients took part in an open-label, single-center phase 2 trial of ibrutinib monotherapy. The data originate from a study of cytotoxic CD8 clonotypes in ibrutinib-treated CLL (dated by TCRdb to the early 2020s). Background for the entire study: The cohort was composed of some twelve relapsed/refractory and around 14 treatment-naive patients; IGHV unmutated status was identified in 17 patients. Cryopreserved peripheral blood mononuclear cells were obtained before treatment, at response, and at either sustained remission or disease progression. Partial responses were observed in roughly 24 patients and complete responses in 2; after a median follow-up of around 68 months, remission was maintained in about 15 patients and progression was observed in about twelve. Response samples were obtained after a median of roughly eleven months of treatment, with a range of about 6 to 36 months. Of the approximately 91 people in the trial, around 25 had longitudinal samples available. Every sample from remission and from progressive disease was obtained while the patients were still on ibrutinib. On average, each sample had approximately 280,000 productive templates and more than 75,000 productive rearrangements. Overall study outcomes, separate from this receptor: Sampling times were not matched between sustained-remission and progressing patients, and lymph node repertoires were not studied. Baseline clonality exceeded that of age-matched healthy donors and correlated strongly with circulating CD8+ T-cell counts. An increase in clonality was observed at ibrutinib response, with clonality remaining stable during sustained remission and falling back toward baseline at progression. Public clonotypes were rare and either contracted or stayed stable during treatment, and the rise in clonality at ibrutinib response reflected the expansion of private clonotypes.

This clonotype was sampled from a human donor with chronic lymphocytic leukemia. The chain employs TRBV4-1 and TRBJ2-7; a tentative D call is TRBD2 (5 bases match). The sequencing used PBMCs, collected after 24 months of ibrutinib treatment. The nucleotide sequence is TGCGCCAGCAGCCAAGATATCCGGGGTAGCTACGAGCAGTACTTC. This sequence encodes CASSQDIRGSYEQYF.